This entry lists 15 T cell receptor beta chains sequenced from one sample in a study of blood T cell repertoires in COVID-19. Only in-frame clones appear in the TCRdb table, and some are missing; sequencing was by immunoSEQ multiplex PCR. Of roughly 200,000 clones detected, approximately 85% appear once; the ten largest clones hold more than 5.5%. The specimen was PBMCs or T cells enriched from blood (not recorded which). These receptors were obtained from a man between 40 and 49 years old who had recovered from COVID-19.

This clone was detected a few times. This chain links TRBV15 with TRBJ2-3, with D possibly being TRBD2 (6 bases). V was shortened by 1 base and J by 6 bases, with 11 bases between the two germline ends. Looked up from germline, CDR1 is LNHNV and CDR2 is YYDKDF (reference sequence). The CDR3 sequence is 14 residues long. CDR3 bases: TGTGCCACCAGCAGAGTTTGGGGGAGGGATACGCAGTATTTT. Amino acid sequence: CATSRVWGRDTQYF.

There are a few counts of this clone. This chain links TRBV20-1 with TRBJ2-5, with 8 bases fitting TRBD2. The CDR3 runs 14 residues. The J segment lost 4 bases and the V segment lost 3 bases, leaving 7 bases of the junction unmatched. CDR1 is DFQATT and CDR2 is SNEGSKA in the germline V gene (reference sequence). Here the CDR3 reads CSASVGGGRETQYF. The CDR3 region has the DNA TGCAGTGCTAGTGTCGGCGGGGGGCGAGAGACCCAGTACTTC.

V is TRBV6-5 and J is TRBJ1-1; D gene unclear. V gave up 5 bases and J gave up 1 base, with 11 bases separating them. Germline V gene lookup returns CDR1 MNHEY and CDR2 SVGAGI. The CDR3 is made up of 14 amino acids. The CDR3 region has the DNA TGTGCCAGCAGTCCCCGGGGTGAGAACACTGAAGCTTTCTTT. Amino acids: CASSPRGENTEAFF.

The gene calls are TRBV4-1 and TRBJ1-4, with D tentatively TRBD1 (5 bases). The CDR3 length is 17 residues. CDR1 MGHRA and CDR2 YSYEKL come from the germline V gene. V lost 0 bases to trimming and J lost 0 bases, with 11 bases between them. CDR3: CASSQDPGVSTNEKLFF. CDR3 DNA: TGCGCCAGCAGCCAAGATCCGGGGGTATCAACTAATGAAAAACTGTTTTTT.

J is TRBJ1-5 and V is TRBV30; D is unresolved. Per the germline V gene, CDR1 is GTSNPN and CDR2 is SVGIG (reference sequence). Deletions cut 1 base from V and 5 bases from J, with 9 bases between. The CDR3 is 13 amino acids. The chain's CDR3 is CAWSGAPYQPQHF. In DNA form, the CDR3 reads TGTGCCTGGAGTGGGGCACCTTATCAGCCCCAGCATTTT. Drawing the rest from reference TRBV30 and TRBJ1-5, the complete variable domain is SQTIHQWPATLVQPVGSPLSLECTVEGTSNPNLYWYRQAAGRGLQLLFYSVGIGQISSEVPQNLSASRPQDRQFILSSKKLLLSDSGFYLCAWSGAPYQPQHFGDGTRLSIL.

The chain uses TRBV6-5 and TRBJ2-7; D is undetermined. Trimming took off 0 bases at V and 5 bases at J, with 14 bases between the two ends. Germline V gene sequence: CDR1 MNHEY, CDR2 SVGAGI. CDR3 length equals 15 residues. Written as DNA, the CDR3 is TGTGCCAGCAGTTACTCGAGAACGGTCAACGACGAGCAGTACTTC. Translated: CASSYSRTVNDEQYF.

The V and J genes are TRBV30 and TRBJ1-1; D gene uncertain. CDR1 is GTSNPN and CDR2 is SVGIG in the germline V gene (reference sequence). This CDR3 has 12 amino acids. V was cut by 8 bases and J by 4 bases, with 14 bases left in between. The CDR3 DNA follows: TGTGCCCTCTATGAGGGAGCCACTGAAGCTTTCTTT. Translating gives CALYEGATEAFF.

DNA of the CDR3: TGTGCCAGCAGTTTTACAGGAGTCTATGGCTACACCTTC. It encodes CASSFTGVYGYTF. The chain employs TRBV28 and TRBJ1-2, with D maybe TRBD1 (5 bases). The germline gives CDR1 MDHEN, CDR2 SYDVKM. V was cut by 3 bases and J by 4 bases, with 9 bases left in between. There are 13 residues in the CDR3.

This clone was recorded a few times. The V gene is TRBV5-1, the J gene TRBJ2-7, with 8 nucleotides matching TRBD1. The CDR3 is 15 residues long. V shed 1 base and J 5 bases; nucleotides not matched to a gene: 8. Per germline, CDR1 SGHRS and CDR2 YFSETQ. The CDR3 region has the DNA TGCGCCAGCAGCTTGTCCGGACAGGGAACCCACGAGCAGTACTTC. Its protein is CASSLSGQGTHEQYF.

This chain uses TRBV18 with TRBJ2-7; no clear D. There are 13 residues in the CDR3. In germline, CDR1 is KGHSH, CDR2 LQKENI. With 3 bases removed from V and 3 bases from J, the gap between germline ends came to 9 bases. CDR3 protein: CASSPIVGYEQYF. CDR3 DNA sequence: TGTGCCAGCTCACCGATTGTCGGCTACGAGCAGTACTTC.

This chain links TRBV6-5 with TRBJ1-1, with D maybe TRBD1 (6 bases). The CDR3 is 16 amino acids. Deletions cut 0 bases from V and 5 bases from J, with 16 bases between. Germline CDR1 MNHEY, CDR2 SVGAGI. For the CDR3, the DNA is TGTGCCAGCAGTTACTCCCGGGACACCATAAGGACTGAAGCTTTCTTT. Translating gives CASSYSRDTIRTEAFF.

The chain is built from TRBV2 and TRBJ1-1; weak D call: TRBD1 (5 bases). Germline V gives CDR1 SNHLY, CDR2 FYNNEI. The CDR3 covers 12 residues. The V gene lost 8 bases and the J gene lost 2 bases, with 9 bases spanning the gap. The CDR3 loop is CASVGLNTEAFF. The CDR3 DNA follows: TGTGCCAGCGTGGGACTAAACACTGAAGCTTTCTTT. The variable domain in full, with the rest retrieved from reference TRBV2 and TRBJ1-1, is EPEVTQTPSHQVTQMGQEVILRCVPISNHLYFYWYRQILGQKVEFLVSFYNNEISEKSEIFDDQFSVERPDGSNFTLKIRSTKLEDSAMYFCASVGLNTEAFFGQGTRLTVV.

The CDR3 here is CASSWAGNTEAFF. CDR3 nucleotides: TGTGCCAGCAGCTGGGCAGGGAACACTGAAGCTTTCTTT. This chain uses TRBV5-4 with TRBJ1-1; D gene ambiguous. The germline CDR1 and CDR2 sequences are SGHNT and YYREEE (reference sequence). This CDR3 has 13 amino acids. Trimming stripped 3 bases from V and 1 base from J, with 7 bases between.

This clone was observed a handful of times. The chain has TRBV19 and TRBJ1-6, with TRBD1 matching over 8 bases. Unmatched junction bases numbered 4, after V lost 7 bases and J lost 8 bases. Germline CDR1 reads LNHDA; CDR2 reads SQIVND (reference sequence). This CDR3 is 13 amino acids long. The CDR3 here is CASNTGGDSPLHF. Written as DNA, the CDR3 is TGTGCCAGTAATACAGGGGGAGATTCACCCCTCCACTTT.

The CDR3 region is CASGGSGNTIYF. CDR3 bases: TGTGCCAGCGGAGGCTCTGGAAACACCATATATTTT. The chain joins TRBV7-9 to TRBJ1-3; D unresolved. Germline CDR1 and CDR2: SEHNR and FQNEAQ (reference sequence). CDR3 length: 12 residues. The V end was cut by 8 bases, the J end by 0 bases, with 5 bases between.